The rows below give T cell receptor beta chains drawn from one sample of a study of blood T cell repertoires in COVID-19. Method: immunoSEQ multiplex PCR; TCRdb's copy keeps in-frame clones and lacks some. The sample carries around 70,000 clones, approximately 90% recorded once. The sample consisted of peripheral blood. The receptors shown here come from a man aged 45 to 65 with COVID-19, enrolled during active disease. The CDR3 runs from the conserved cysteine through the conserved F or W. Each record gives: J gene, clone size, CDR3 length, D gene, V gene, CDR3 protein, CDR3 DNA. A D gene is named only where the DNA matches it firmly. Part of the rows lack a size; the others show once, few, many or a class for expanded clones.

TRBJ1-5,NA,17,NA,TRBV6-1,CASSEFGLSLGNQPQHF,TGTGCCAGCAGTGAATTTGGACTCTCCCTGGGCAATCAGCCCCAGCATTTT
TRBJ2-1,NA,15,NA,TRBV23-1,CASSPQPDSYNEQFF,TGCGCCAGCAGTCCTCAACCAGACTCCTACAATGAGCAGTTCTTC
TRBJ2-7,NA,15,TRBD1,TRBV19,CASSPADRATYEQYF,TGTGCCAGTAGTCCAGCGGACAGGGCCACCTACGAGCAGTACTTC
TRBJ1-5,once,16,TRBD1,TRBV2,CASGGQGPYSNQPQHF,TGTGCCAGCGGGGGACAGGGGCCTTATAGCAATCAGCCCCAGCATTTT
TRBJ2-1,NA,15,TRBD2,TRBV7-3,CASSLEAGGHNEQFF,TGTGCCAGCAGCTTAGAAGCGGGGGGCCACAATGAGCAGTTCTTC
TRBJ2-3,NA,15,TRBD1,TRBV13,CASRPRGLEADTQYF,TGTGCCAGCAGGCCCAGGGGGCTAGAGGCAGATACGCAGTATTTT
TRBJ2-1,NA,12,NA,TRBV12-3/TRBV12-4,CASTSASDEQFF,TGTGCCAGCACCTCCGCTAGCGATGAGCAGTTCTTC
TRBJ2-3,NA,14,NA,TRBV5-4,CASSLSGRTDTQYF,TGTGCCAGCAGCTTGAGTGGGAGGACAGATACGCAGTATTTT
TRBJ2-7,NA,16,TRBD2,TRBV6-5,CASSYGLAESSYEQYF,TGTGCCAGCAGTTACGGCCTAGCGGAGAGCTCCTACGAGCAGTACTTC
TRBJ1-1,NA,15,TRBD1,TRBV28,CASSTGGSGNTEAFF,TGTGCCAGCAGCACAGGGGGCTCGGGGAACACTGAAGCTTTCTTT
TRBJ1-2,NA,17,TRBD1,TRBV9,CASSGSVGGQEAYGYTF,TGTGCCAGCAGCGGGTCGGTGGGGGGACAGGAGGCCTATGGCTACACCTTC
TRBJ2-7,NA,14,NA,TRBV6-2/TRBV6-3,CASSYRPYSYEQYF,TGTGCCAGCAGTTATCGGCCGTACAGCTACGAGCAGTACTTC
TRBJ1-1,NA,14,NA,TRBV21-1,CASSRAAMNTEAFF,TGTGCCAGCAGCAGGGCCGCGATGAACACTGAAGCTTTCTTT
TRBJ2-1,NA,13,NA,TRBV2,CASSSGAYNEQFF,TGTGCCAGCAGTAGCGGAGCATACAATGAGCAGTTCTTC
TRBJ1-4,NA,15,NA,TRBV2,CASSEKEGSWEKLFF,TGTGCCAGCAGTGAAAAGGAGGGGTCGTGGGAAAAACTGTTTTTT
TRBJ2-2,NA,15,TRBD1,TRBV6-2/TRBV6-3,CASSYGTGNTGELFF,TGTGCCAGCAGTTACGGGACAGGGAACACCGGGGAGCTGTTTTTT
TRBJ2-1,NA,16,TRBD2,TRBV27,CASSPKAGGPLNEQFF,TGTGCCAGCAGTCCCAAAGCGGGAGGGCCCCTAAATGAGCAGTTCTTC
TRBJ1-2,NA,14,NA,TRBV7-8,CASRPGGVLGGYTF,TGTGCCAGCAGGCCCGGGGGGGTGCTCGGTGGCTACACCTTC
TRBJ1-1,NA,14,TRBD1,TRBV28,CASSGQGWGTEAFF,TGTGCCAGCAGTGGACAGGGCTGGGGCACTGAAGCTTTCTTT
TRBJ2-1,NA,17,NA,TRBV30,CAWSVRSGISSYNEQFF,TGTGCCTGGAGTGTTAGGAGCGGTATCAGCTCCTACAATGAGCAGTTCTTC
TRBJ1-2,NA,13,NA,TRBV12-3/TRBV12-4,CASSLTAVYGYTF,TGTGCCAGCAGTTTAACAGCGGTCTATGGCTACACCTTC
TRBJ1-4,NA,12,NA,TRBV27,CASSPRGEKLFF,TGTGCCAGCAGTCCCAGGGGTGAAAAACTGTTTTTT
TRBJ2-7,NA,15,NA,TRBV4-2,CASSQGTQGSYEQYF,TGTGCCAGCAGCCAAGGCACACAGGGCTCCTACGAGCAGTACTTC
TRBJ2-7,NA,12,NA,TRBV6-1,CASSENSYEQYF,TGTGCCAGCAGTGAGAATAGCTACGAGCAGTACTTC
TRBJ2-3,NA,14,NA,TRBV27,CASSSGYLRDTQYF,TGTGCCAGCAGTAGCGGGTACCTCCGTGATACGCAGTATTTT
TRBJ1-2,once,13,NA,TRBV12-3/TRBV12-4,CASSFDSNYGYTF,TGTGCCAGCAGTTTTGACTCGAACTATGGCTACACCTTC
TRBJ1-1,NA,13,NA,TRBV11-2,CASSAAANTEAFF,TGTGCCAGCAGCGCGGCAGCGAACACTGAAGCTTTCTTT
TRBJ2-5,once,16,TRBD1,TRBV28,CASSFLGTAKGETQYF,TGTGCCAGCAGTTTCTTAGGGACAGCTAAAGGAGAGACCCAGTACTTC
TRBJ2-2,NA,15,NA,TRBV5-1,CASRPRLSDHGELFF,TGCGCCAGCAGACCACGACTATCGGACCACGGGGAGCTGTTTTTT
TRBJ2-2,NA,14,NA,TRBV7-2,CASSLLFYTGELFF,TGTGCCAGCAGCTTATTGTTCTACACCGGGGAGCTGTTTTTT
TRBJ2-2,NA,15,NA,TRBV11-3,CASSLSQGSTGELFF,TGTGCCAGCAGCTTATCGCAGGGAAGCACCGGGGAGCTGTTTTTT
TRBJ2-2,NA,15,NA,TRBV2,CASSETGVLTGELFF,TGTGCCAGCAGTGAAACGGGAGTGCTCACCGGGGAGCTGTTTTTT
TRBJ1-1,NA,15,TRBD1,TRBV14,CASSRRTGGNTEAFF,TGTGCCAGCAGCCGACGGACAGGGGGGAACACTGAAGCTTTCTTT
TRBJ2-2,once,14,NA,TRBV28,CASSLPQARGELFF,TGTGCCAGCAGTTTACCACAGGCTCGGGGGGAGCTGTTTTTT
TRBJ2-7,NA,15,TRBD2,TRBV5-1,CASSPGLAGVSEQYF,TGCGCCAGCAGCCCAGGACTAGCGGGAGTGTCCGAGCAGTACTTC
TRBJ2-5,NA,15,TRBD1,TRBV5-1,CASSLDQGAKETQYF,TGCGCCAGCAGCTTGGACCAGGGGGCCAAAGAGACCCAGTACTTC